Sequencing of this T cell receptor (beta chain) was carried out in a study of blood T cell repertoires in COVID-19. Looking at the study overall: The samples span acute and convalescent COVID-19 from the United States, Italy and Spain. From T cells, B-cell-depleted T cells, or PBMCs came the material, which was cDNA or gDNA.

Original methodology: The authors estimated nucleated cell counts from reference gene primer amplification. Here immunoSEQ multiplex PCR was the method, and the copy in TCRdb shows in-frame clones only, minus some. Clone size and V and J calls were adopted from that table, with D and trimming inferred from the DNA. Of approximately 85,000 clones listed, approximately 90% are singletons. The CDR3 contains 15 residues. Germline values: CDR1 SGHDT, CDR2 YYEEEE. Trimming pared 2 bases from V and 0 bases from J, leaving 9 bases between. Sequencing was done on a sample of peripheral blood. The chain has TRBV5-6 and TRBJ1-3; D call uncertain. This receptor was taken from a man between 50 and 59 years old with active or convalescent COVID-19. CDR3 DNA: TGTGCCAGCAGCTTTACCAGTTCCTCTGGAAACACCATATATTTT. Its translation: CASSFTSSSGNTIYF. The full variable domain, in which reference TRBV5-6 and TRBJ1-3 provide the parts outside the CDR3, is DAGVTQSPTHLIKTRGQQVTLRCSPKSGHDTVSWYQQALGQGPQFIFQYYEEEERQRGNFPDRFSGHQFPNYSSELNVNALLLGDSALYLCASSFTSSSGNTIYFGEGSWLTVV.